Listed here are 5 T cell receptor beta chains from one sample, sequenced in a study of T-cell memory formation after mild COVID-19 (dated by TCRdb to about 2021). Library prep was done by 5' RACE. The sample was run on an Illumina NovaSeq 6000. TCRdb reran the public reads through fastp at Q25 and MiXCR, keeping productive beta chains. Rows are unified per CDR3 protein, each entry keeping the most common DNA and genes. The sample table contains under 35,000 distinct CDR3 sequences; only one count was recorded for about 16% of them. Approximately 1.5% of the sample is in the top ten clones. The specimen sequenced was PBMCs or a T cell subset sorted from them (not recorded which). Receptor source: an adult who had mild COVID-19 (a few samples of this study predate the infection). The sample titles of this study are shuffled in the database, so cell type and time point are left out.

This clonotype has only a few counts. This chain joins TRBV24-1 and TRBJ1-2; D is unclear. CDR3 size: 14 residues. V lost 1 base, J lost 0 bases, and 5 bases lay in between. The germline V gene has CDR1 KGHDR and CDR2 SFDVKD. CDR3 DNA sequence: TGTGCCACCAGTGATTTCTATTCTAACTATGGCTACACCTTC. Residues: CATSDFYSNYGYTF.

This clonotype occurred many times. The chain links TRBV11-2 to TRBJ1-2, with D possibly matching TRBD1 (5 bases). Trimming took off 5 bases at V and 5 bases at J, with 15 bases between the two ends. This CDR3 comprises 14 residues. CDR1 is SGHAT and CDR2 is FQNNGV in the germline V gene. The CDR3 region is CASSTIREGYGYTF. The CDR3 DNA is TGTGCCAGCAGCACCATTAGGGAGGGGTATGGCTACACCTTC.

This clonotype was seen at least ten times. The rearrangement links TRBV9 to TRBJ2-7; D is perhaps TRBD1 (6 bases). The CDR3 sequence is 14 residues long. Germline V gene lookup returns CDR1 SGDLS and CDR2 YYNGEE. Trimming shortened V by 0 bases and J by 2 bases, and 9 bases separated the two germline ends. CDR3 DNA: TGTGCCAGCAGCGTAGAGGACAGCCCCTACGAGCAGTACTTC. Residues: CASSVEDSPYEQYF.

The chain carries TRBV27 and TRBJ1-2, with 8 bases lining up with TRBD1. The germline V gene has CDR1 MNHEY and CDR2 SMNVEV (reference sequence). Losses at the gene ends were 0 bases for V and 4 bases for J; bases not matched to a gene: 1. This CDR3 is 14 amino acids long. The CDR3 loop reads CASSLSDRGYGYTF. CDR3 in DNA: TGTGCCAGCAGTTTATCCGACAGGGGCTATGGCTACACCTTC.

J is TRBJ1-6 and V is TRBV4-1; D is unclear. V lost 0 bases, J lost 5 bases, and 11 bases lay in between. The CDR3 runs 16 residues. CDR1 MGHRA and CDR2 YSYEKL come from the germline V gene. The CDR3 nucleotides are TGCGCCAGCAGCCAAGAGAGGTACAGTAATAATTCACCCCTCCACTTT. Its translation is CASSQERYSNNSPLHF.